This TCR beta chain was documented in a study of control samples from healthy donors and cancer patients. Method: immunoSEQ multiplex PCR; TCRdb's copy keeps in-frame clones and lacks some. The sample records roughly 170,000 clones, around 93% being singletons. This clonotype originated in a woman between 55 and 75 years old in good health. Sequences were obtained from blood.

The CDR3 loop is CASRAGELFF. DNA for the CDR3: TGTGCCAGCAGGGCCGGGGAGCTGTTTTTT. The rearrangement links TRBV7-9 to TRBJ2-2, with D hard to call. Deletions cut 6 bases from V and 6 bases from J, with 2 bases between. CDR1 is SEHNR and CDR2 is FQNEAQ in the germline V gene (reference sequence). The CDR3 covers 10 residues.